This TCR beta chain was documented in a study of Ad26.COV2.S vaccination and SARS-CoV-2 variants. About the research overall: Intramuscular Ad26.COV2.S at 5x10^10 or 1x10^11 viral particles.

Documented treatment: over 15 received Ad26.COV2.S at low or high dose, single or two shots; roughly five received placebo; per-sample allocation not given. Day 63 after the first injection of vaccine or placebo was the sampling time. The individual, an adult aged 18-55 years, was a donor in Boston. Trimming removed 0 bases from V and 2 bases from J; junction bases left unmatched: 3. This CDR3 spans 16 amino acids. The germline V gene encodes CDR1 SGHRS and CDR2 YFSETQ. Note on this clone: Its antigen is still unknown.

Findings and caveats of the study: Assessments of TCR breadth and depth may have underestimated the total T cell responses.

Repertoires were generated with immunoSEQ multiplex PCR, while TCRdb's copy carries only in-frame clones and drops some. The sample records approximately 420,000 clones, roughly 90% being singletons. The sequencing here drew on peripheral blood, taken in a trial of Ad26.COV2.S vaccine versus placebo. The V and J genes are TRBV5-1 and TRBJ2-3, with 10 nucleotides matching TRBD2. The receptor's source is a person aged 18-60 years who received the Ad26.COV2.S COVID-19 vaccine or a placebo. The DNA of the CDR3 is TGCGCCAGCAGCTTGGTACTAGCGGGGTACACAGATACGCAGTATTTT. It encodes CASSLVLAGYTDTQYF.